This T cell receptor beta chain stems from a study of blood T cell repertoires in COVID-19. This clone was seen at least ten times. In the source study's methods: Estimates of nucleated cell counts were drawn from the amplification of reference gene primers. Sequenced by immunoSEQ multiplex PCR; TCRdb stores in-frame clones only, minus some. V, J and clone size are taken as reported in that table, and D and trimming were inferred from the DNA itself. The data hold about 380,000 clones, with roughly 86% observed a single time. Sequencing was performed on peripheral blood. The source is a human donor with acute or convalescent COVID-19. The donor label of this sample is uncertain.

The CDR3 region is CASSAGGVFYGYTF. CDR3 DNA: TGTGCCAGCTCCGCAGGGGGCGTGTTCTATGGCTACACCTTC. The chain couples TRBV18 to TRBJ1-2; TRBD1 agrees at 8 bases. Germline V gene lookup returns CDR1 KGHSH and CDR2 LQKENI. The ends lost 6 bases at V and 4 bases at J; junction bases unmatched: 7. The CDR3 is 14 amino acids. Using reference TRBV18 and TRBJ1-2 for the parts outside the CDR3, the full variable domain is NAGVMQNPRHLVRRRGQEARLRCSPMKGHSHVYWYRQLPEEGLKFMVYLQKENIIDESGMPKERFSAEFPKEGPSILRIQQVVRGDSAAYFCASSAGGVFYGYTFGSGTRLTVV.